This record covers a single TCR beta chain. Its antigen is currently unknown. A read error is likely here: a far larger clone is one base away. The CDR3 extends over 15 amino acids. Germline V gene lookup returns CDR1 LNHNV and CDR2 YYDKDF (reference sequence). This sample is part of a study of shared clonotypes between healthy human individuals. Overall study results and limits: In this cohort, only blood was sampled, and tissue repertoires likely differ.

Evenly divided among several immunoSEQ plates was the genomic DNA of each subset. The assay was immunoSEQ multiplex PCR, and TCRdb's table has in-frame clones only and misses some. The sample carries about half a million clones, about 85% recorded once. Sequencing used PBMCs. This chain connects TRBV15 to TRBJ2-6; 9 nucleotides match TRBD2. This receptor was identified in a middle-aged woman in good health. Some clones in this sample may be carry-over from other donors' samples. The CDR3 protein is CVSSSGTSGANVLTF. DNA of the CDR3: TGTGTCAGCTCTAGCGGGACTTCTGGGGCCAACGTCCTGACTTTC.